This T cell receptor (beta chain) was captured by sequencing in a study of shared clonotypes between healthy human individuals. Study-level information: Per donor, three plates held CD4 naive cells, three held CD4 memory, two held CD8 naive and one held CD8 memory. Study-wide results and limits: Naive subsets tended to show greater estimated richness than memory subsets. The sampled material consisted only of blood, and tissue repertoires are likely to differ.

As concerns this clone: Its target is not known.

The CDR3 length is 13 residues. CDR1 is MNHNS, CDR2 SASEGT, per germline. The V end was cut by 3 bases, the J end by 10 bases, with 15 bases between. Sequencing used immunoSEQ multiplex PCR; TCRdb keeps in-frame clones, though not all of them. Found here are about 530,000 clones, 90% to 96% of them singletons; the top ten hold roughly 0.06%. The TCR originated in a woman in her 30s in good health. Material for sequencing was naive CD4+ T cells sorted from blood. Specified subset: CD45RA+ positively selected. The chain joins TRBV6-1 to TRBJ1-2; D gene ambiguous. The CDR3 is CASSEFEGLPYTF. Here the CDR3 DNA reads TGTGCCAGCAGTGAGTTCGAGGGTCTCCCCTACACCTTC.